Listed here are 27 T cell receptor beta chains from one sample, sequenced in a study of blood T cell repertoires in COVID-19. Method: immunoSEQ multiplex PCR; TCRdb's copy keeps in-frame clones and lacks some. The sample shows roughly 120,000 clones, roughly 87% of them seen only once. Sequencing was carried out using peripheral blood. These receptor sequences come from a human donor in a cohort sampled during active COVID-19.

The genes are TRBV23-1 and TRBJ2-7; TRBD2 matches 8 bases. TRBV23-1 is filed as an ORF, its function uncertain. CDR3 length equals 16 residues. After removal of 4 bases from V and 1 base from J, the junction contained 9 bases not matched to a gene. The CDR3: CASSLLAGHKSYEQYF. CDR3 nucleotide sequence: TGCGCCAGCAGTCTGCTAGCGGGCCATAAGTCCTACGAGCAGTACTTC.

The genes are TRBV5-1 and TRBJ2-7, with D possibly being TRBD2 (5 bases). There are 14 residues in the CDR3. Trimming pared 0 bases from V and 3 bases from J, leaving 10 bases between. CDR1 and CDR2 (germline): SGHRS, YFSETQ. CDR3 loop: CASSLENGNYEQYF. The CDR3 nucleotides are TGCGCCAGCAGCTTGGAAAACGGGAACTACGAGCAGTACTTC.

This sequence joins TRBV7-9 and TRBJ1-3; 10 bases are shared with TRBD1. CDR1 and CDR2 (germline): SEHNR, FQNEAQ (reference sequence). V was pared by 5 bases and J by 5 bases, with 9 bases of the junction left unmatched. This CDR3 has 16 residues. CDR3 nucleotides: TGTGCCAGCAGCGCGGGGACAGGGGCGATGAGAAACACCATATATTTT. This translates into CASSAGTGAMRNTIYF.

The rearrangement joins TRBV19 to TRBJ1-1, with 8 bases that match TRBD1. The CDR3 covers 14 residues. Germline V gene lookup returns CDR1 LNHDA and CDR2 SQIVND (reference sequence). Trimming at V came to 5 bases and at J to 1 base, leaving 3 bases not matched to a gene. DNA of the CDR3: TGTGCCAGTAGTTGGGACAGGAAGAACACTGAAGCTTTCTTT. This codes for CASSWDRKNTEAFF.

The chain uses TRBV5-1 and TRBJ2-7, with D possibly TRBD2 on 6 matching bases. The CDR3 is 15 amino acids. Germline loops: CDR1 SGHRS, CDR2 YFSETQ. V lost 1 base, J lost 2 bases, and 13 bases lay in between. The CDR3 loop is CASSLIGTGTYEQYF. CDR3 DNA sequence: TGCGCCAGCAGCTTGATTGGGACTGGGACCTACGAGCAGTACTTC.

This chain uses TRBV4-2 with TRBJ1-4; 7 bases align to TRBD1. Germline values: CDR1 LGHNA, CDR2 YNFKEQ. The CDR3 runs 14 residues. V gave up 1 base and J gave up 4 bases; unmatched junction bases: 0. The CDR3 loop is CASSQGTGNEKLFF. The CDR3 DNA follows: TGTGCCAGCAGCCAAGGGACAGGTAATGAAAAACTGTTTTTT.

The chain uses TRBV7-2 and TRBJ1-4; 9 bases align to TRBD1. The CDR3 runs 17 residues. Per germline, CDR1 SGHTA and CDR2 FQGNSA. V lost 4 bases, J lost 0 bases, and 6 bases stayed unmatched. The CDR3, as DNA: TGTGCCAGCAGCTCCTGGACAGGGGTGGCAACTAATGAAAAACTGTTTTTT. As protein: CASSSWTGVATNEKLFF.

This chain joins TRBV5-5 and TRBJ1-5; D call uncertain. The V and J ends lost 0 bases and 1 base respectively, with 14 bases between them. The CDR3 runs to 17 residues. Per germline, CDR1 SGHKS and CDR2 YYEKEE (reference sequence). The chain's CDR3 is CASSLGTLPLSNQPQHF. The CDR3 nucleotides read TGTGCCAGCAGCTTGGGTACTCTCCCCTTAAGCAATCAGCCCCAGCATTTT.

V gene TRBV19 combines with J gene TRBJ2-7; maybe TRBD2 (6 bases). Trimming took off 9 bases at V and 0 bases at J, with 15 bases between the two ends. In germline, CDR1 is LNHDA, CDR2 SQIVND (reference sequence). The CDR3 is 14 residues long. The CDR3 reads CASSSDGSSYEQYF. CDR3 nucleotides: TGTGCCAGCTCCTCGGACGGGAGCTCCTACGAGCAGTACTTC. Full variable domain (remainder filled in from reference TRBV19 and TRBJ2-7): DGGITQSPKYLFRKEGQNVTLSCEQNLNHDAMYWYRQDPGQGLRLIYYSQIVNDFQKGDIAEGYSVSREKKESFPLTVTSAQKNPTAFYLCASSSDGSSYEQYFGPGTRLTVT.

The V call is TRBV6-5, the J call TRBJ2-5, with D perhaps TRBD2 (5 bases). V lost 10 bases and J 2 bases, leaving 14 bases between the germline ends. From germline, CDR1 is MNHEY and CDR2 SVGAGI. This CDR3 spans 13 amino acids. The CDR3 DNA sequence: TGTGCCACCCGGGCCCCGGGACAAGAGACCCAGTACTTC. This translates into CATRAPGQETQYF.

The chain uses TRBV2 and TRBJ2-3, with 14 positions matching TRBD2. The ends lost 8 bases at V and 3 bases at J; junction bases unmatched: 7. There are 16 residues in the CDR3. Germline V gene data show CDR1 as SNHLY and CDR2 as FYNNEI. CDR3 in amino acids: CASSGLAGEGTDTQYF. In nucleotides, the CDR3 is TGTGCCAGCTCGGGACTAGCGGGAGAGGGGACAGATACGCAGTATTTT.

This sequence joins TRBV5-1 and TRBJ1-1; the match to TRBD1 covers 9 bases. In germline, CDR1 is SGHRS, CDR2 YFSETQ. V shed 3 bases, J shed 6 bases, and the junction held 6 bases outside the gene matches. CDR3 length: 14 amino acids. CDR3 in DNA: TGCGCCAGCAGCTCGGACAGGGGTGTATCTGAAGCTTTCTTT. Translation gives CASSSDRGVSEAFF.

The chain is built from TRBV5-5 and TRBJ2-1, with a tentative D call TRBD2 (5 bases). V dropped 0 bases and J dropped 9 bases, with 10 bases sitting between them. There are 13 residues in the CDR3. From germline, CDR1 is SGHKS and CDR2 YYEKEE (reference sequence). CDR3 nucleotides: TGTGCCAGCAGCTTGGTATCGGGGAGTGAGCAGTTCTTC. It is translated as CASSLVSGSEQFF.

The chain carries TRBV5-8 and TRBJ1-6; D is perhaps TRBD1 (6 bases). CDR3 length equals 14 residues. From germline, CDR1 is SGHTS and CDR2 YDEGEE. Trimming took off 3 bases at V and 9 bases at J, with 13 bases between the two ends. CDR3 in amino acids: CASSYPAGASPLHF. CDR3 coding DNA: TGTGCCAGCAGCTACCCAGCGGGGGCTTCACCCCTCCACTTT. The full variable domain, rest sourced from reference TRBV5-8 and TRBJ1-6, is EAGVTQSPTHLIKTRGQQATLRCSPISGHTSVYWYQQALGLGLQFLLWYDEGEERNRGNFPPRFSGRQFPNYSSELNVNALELEDSALYLCASSYPAGASPLHFGNGTRLTVT.

The rearrangement uses TRBV6-1 and TRBJ2-7; D call uncertain. V was pared by 4 bases and J by 0 bases, with 16 bases between. The CDR3 contains 16 residues. CDR1 MNHNS and CDR2 SASEGT come from the germline V gene. The CDR3 region has the DNA TGTGCCAGCAGTGGGCAGGTGGGTCCCTCCTCCTACGAGCAGTACTTC. Translation: CASSGQVGPSSYEQYF.

This sequence joins TRBV25-1 and TRBJ1-2; tentatively, D is TRBD1 (6 bases). CDR1 and CDR2 (germline): MGHDK, SYGVNS. V was shortened by 3 bases and J by 8 bases, with 28 bases between the two germline ends. This CDR3 is built from 18 residues. The CDR3 is CASSESRTVSGDLKGYTF. Here the CDR3 DNA reads TGTGCCAGCAGTGAGTCCCGGACAGTCTCAGGGGATTTAAAGGGCTACACCTTC.

This clone turned up a few times. The chain links TRBV2 to TRBJ1-5; D gene ambiguous. V lost 4 bases, J lost 2 bases, and 9 bases lay in between. CDR1 is SNHLY and CDR2 is FYNNEI in the germline V gene. The CDR3 runs to 14 residues. The CDR3 loop is CASSGYTGNQPQHF. The CDR3 DNA sequence: TGTGCCAGCAGTGGTTATACGGGCAATCAGCCCCAGCATTTT.

The V call is TRBV27, the J call TRBJ1-1; TRBD1 might be the D (5 bases). Germline CDR1 is MNHEY and CDR2 is SMNVEV (reference sequence). The V and J ends lost 6 bases and 3 bases respectively, with 17 bases between them. This CDR3 comprises 15 residues. This CDR3 reads CASRPGLSFYTEAFF. As DNA, the CDR3 is TGTGCCAGCAGGCCGGGACTGAGTTTTTACACTGAAGCTTTCTTT.

The rearrangement links TRBV24-1 to TRBJ2-7, with D unresolved. V was cut by 9 bases and J by 3 bases, with 5 bases left in between. This CDR3 comprises 10 residues. Germline V gene sequence: CDR1 KGHDR, CDR2 SFDVKD. The CDR3 sequence is CATSCYEQYF. CDR3 coding DNA: TGTGCCACCTCCTGCTACGAGCAGTACTTC.

This rearrangement joins TRBV19 to TRBJ1-1; TRBD1 agrees at 8 bases. The ends lost 5 bases at V and 3 bases at J; junction bases unmatched: 11. This CDR3 is 16 amino acids long. Germline V lookup: CDR1 LNHDA, CDR2 SQIVND (reference sequence). CDR3 DNA: TGTGCCAGTAGTCCTACGGGCAGGGGGCCCGACACTGAAGCTTTCTTT. Amino acids: CASSPTGRGPDTEAFF. Full variable domain (missing parts from reference TRBV19 and TRBJ1-1): DGGITQSPKYLFRKEGQNVTLSCEQNLNHDAMYWYRQDPGQGLRLIYYSQIVNDFQKGDIAEGYSVSREKKESFPLTVTSAQKNPTAFYLCASSPTGRGPDTEAFFGQGTRLTVV.

V usage is TRBV30 and J usage is TRBJ2-6; D gene ambiguous. Trimming left V 2 bases short and J 0 bases short, with 5 bases between. The CDR3 runs 14 residues. Germline V CDR1 and CDR2: GTSNPN, SVGIG (reference sequence). The CDR3 coding sequence is TGTGCCTGGAGTCAGGTCTCTGGGGCCAACGTCCTGACTTTC. It translates to CAWSQVSGANVLTF. Variable domain in full (rest from reference TRBV30 and TRBJ2-6): SQTIHQWPATLVQPVGSPLSLECTVEGTSNPNLYWYRQAAGRGLQLLFYSVGIGQISSEVPQNLSASRPQDRQFILSSKKLLLSDSGFYLCAWSQVSGANVLTFGAGSRLTVL.

The rearrangement uses TRBV3-1 (or the pseudogene TRBV3-2) and TRBJ1-1, with 12 bases aligning to TRBD1. Germline CDR1 is LGHDT and CDR2 is YNNKEL (reference sequence). This CDR3 comprises 18 residues. The J segment lost 3 bases and the V segment lost 5 bases, leaving 13 bases of the junction unmatched. The CDR3 DNA follows: TGTGCCAGCAGCGTCCGGGACAGGGGGCGCCTAGGGGACACTGAAGCTTTCTTT. Residues: CASSVRDRGRLGDTEAFF.

This rearrangement joins TRBV19 to TRBJ2-1; 10 bases align to TRBD1. J lost 3 bases, V lost 2 bases, and 4 bases had no gene match. Germline V gene data show CDR1 as LNHDA and CDR2 as SQIVND (reference sequence). The CDR3 runs to 16 residues. Here the CDR3 DNA reads TGTGCCAGTAGTATACACAGGACAGGGGGCTACAATGAGCAGTTCTTC. It is translated as CASSIHRTGGYNEQFF.

The chain uses TRBV30 and TRBJ2-1; 13 nucleotides line up with TRBD2. V lost 2 bases, J lost 10 bases, and 17 bases stayed unmatched. Germline V gene sequence: CDR1 GTSNPN, CDR2 SVGIG (reference sequence). CDR3 length: 18 amino acids. CDR3 residues: CAWSRLSPLAGGPGEQFF. In DNA, the CDR3 is TGTGCCTGGAGTCGCCTAAGTCCACTAGCGGGGGGGCCTGGCGAGCAGTTCTTC. The full variable domain, its missing parts supplied by reference TRBV30 and TRBJ2-1, is SQTIHQWPATLVQPVGSPLSLECTVEGTSNPNLYWYRQAAGRGLQLLFYSVGIGQISSEVPQNLSASRPQDRQFILSSKKLLLSDSGFYLCAWSRLSPLAGGPGEQFFGPGTRLTVL.

The CDR3 loop reads CASSYSVGRYEQYF. CDR3 nucleotides: TGTGCCAGCAGTTACTCAGTGGGCAGGTACGAGCAGTACTTC. The genes are TRBV6-5 and TRBJ2-7; D not resolved. The CDR3 covers 14 residues. The V and J ends lost 0 bases and 4 bases respectively, with 10 bases between them. Germline CDR1 is MNHEY and CDR2 is SVGAGI.

The chain recombines TRBV3-1 (or the pseudogene TRBV3-2) with TRBJ2-7, with 8 bases matching TRBD1. The trim removed 4 bases at V and 4 bases at J, leaving 6 bases unmatched. CDR1 and CDR2 from the germline V gene are LGHDT and YNNKEL (reference sequence). The CDR3 runs to 14 residues. Here the CDR3 reads CASSRQGRRYEQYF. In DNA, the CDR3 is TGTGCCAGCAGCCGACAGGGGAGGAGATACGAGCAGTACTTC.

The chain carries TRBV5-1 and TRBJ2-2; TRBD1 matches at 10 bases. The junction had 10 bases not matched to a gene; V was cut back by 0 bases and J by 5 bases. Germline CDR1 SGHRS, CDR2 YFSETQ. This CDR3 is 18 amino acids long. CDR3 amino acids: CASSLEKTGQGITGELFF. CDR3 nucleotide sequence: TGCGCCAGCAGCTTGGAAAAAACGGGACAGGGGATTACCGGGGAGCTGTTTTTT.